These 25 T cell receptor beta chains came from one sample sequenced in a study of post-analysis software for immune sequencing data. Overall study findings and caveats: Five or six TRBV segments, TRBV5-6, TRBV5-1 and TRBV20-1 among them, were found more frequent in patients than controls.

The authors incorporated unique molecular identifiers into the TCR beta cDNA libraries. TCRdb reprocessed the PCR reads via MiXCR and lists one record per CDR3 protein. The table lists 740,000 or so distinct CDR3 sequences, 53% of them singletons. What these receptors recognize is not known. Sequencing was done on a sample of blood. All receptors come from a girl between 5 and 17 years old with multiple sclerosis.

This clonotype has a handful of counts. V usage is TRBV9 and J usage is TRBJ2-3; no definite D call. This CDR3 comprises 13 residues. With 2 bases removed from V and 9 bases from J, the gap between germline ends came to 13 bases. CDR1 and CDR2 (germline): SGDLS, YYNGEE. The CDR3 region has the DNA TGTGCCAGCAGCGTTTCATCTTCGCGCACGCAGTATTTT. It yields the protein CASSVSSSRTQYF.

The gene calls are TRBV5-1 and TRBJ2-5; TRBD2 might be the D (6 bases). Trimming cost V 6 bases and J 0 bases, with 12 bases left between them. Germline loops: CDR1 SGHRS, CDR2 YFSETQ. This CDR3 comprises 14 residues. CDR3: CASNGGEYQETQYF. CDR3 nucleotide sequence: TGCGCCAGCAATGGCGGGGAGTACCAAGAGACCCAGTACTTC.

V is TRBV20-1 and J is TRBJ2-5; 8 bases map to TRBD2. The better agreement between TRBJ2-7 and the DNA end casts doubt on the J call. The CDR3 runs to 12 residues. Germline CDR1 is DFQATT and CDR2 is SNEGSKA (reference sequence). CDR3: CSASGGGDEQYF. CDR3 bases: TGCAGTGCTAGCGGGGGGGGCGACGAGCAGTACTTC.

In this sample, this clonotype turned up a few times. This chain joins TRBV7-2 and TRBJ2-1, with 9 bases identical to TRBD2. Germline CDR1 SGHTA, CDR2 FQGNSA. With V trimmed by 7 bases and J by 8 bases, 21 bases remained unmatched. The CDR3 sequence is 18 residues long. CDR3 region: CASTDPPSALAGRHEQFF. In DNA, the CDR3 is TGTGCCAGCACCGACCCACCAAGCGCGCTAGCGGGAAGGCATGAGCAGTTCTTC.

The chain combines TRBV6-2 or TRBV6-3 with TRBJ2-7, with D possibly called TRBD1 or TRBD2 (6 bases each). CDR1 is MNHEY and CDR2 is SVGEGT in the germline V gene. The CDR3 has 16 amino acids. With 6 bases removed from V and 2 bases from J, the gap between germline ends came to 20 bases. The CDR3 sequence is CASSPRRGTVPYEQYF. The CDR3 region has the DNA TGTGCCAGCAGCCCCAGGAGGGGGACGGTTCCCTACGAGCAGTACTTC.

The rearrangement uses TRBV20-1 and TRBJ2-2, with D unclear. The CDR3 consists of 15 residues. Germline values: CDR1 DFQATT, CDR2 SNEGSKA (reference sequence). V gave up 0 bases and J gave up 3 bases, with 11 bases separating them. The CDR3 DNA reads TGCAGTGCTAGAGATCAGTCACGTGACACCGGGGAGCTGTTTTTT. Amino acid sequence: CSARDQSRDTGELFF.

V and J are TRBV20-1 and TRBJ2-1; D is possibly TRBD1 (7 bases). Per the germline V gene, CDR1 is DFQATT and CDR2 is SNEGSKA (reference sequence). V gave up 3 bases and J gave up 7 bases, with 13 bases separating them. This CDR3 spans 13 amino acids. The CDR3 DNA reads as TGCAGTGCTAGGGACTACAGGGGTAATGAGCAGTTCTTC. Translating gives CSARDYRGNEQFF.

The sample holds a few counts of this clonotype. The chain joins TRBV12-3 or TRBV12-4 to TRBJ2-3; D possibly corresponds to TRBD2 (6 bases). The CDR3 is 15 amino acids. V gave up 3 bases and J gave up 5 bases, with 15 bases separating them. The CDR3 region is CASSFGTPWGDTQYF. In DNA, the CDR3 is TGTGCCAGCAGTTTCGGGACTCCCTGGGGAGATACGCAGTATTTT.

This clonotype was observed a handful of times. The chain is built from TRBV6-5 and TRBJ2-5, with 8 bases identical to TRBD1. V trimming: 6 bases; J trimming: 4 bases; junction bases outside the gene matches: 7. The CDR3 extends over 14 amino acids. Germline V gives CDR1 MNHEY, CDR2 SVGAGI. This chain's CDR3 is CASRRTTGVETQYF. The CDR3 region has the DNA TGTGCCAGCAGACGCACGACAGGGGTAGAGACCCAGTACTTC.

The V gene is TRBV7-6, the J gene TRBJ2-1, with D possibly matching TRBD2 (5 bases). V gave up 0 bases and J gave up 1 base, with 25 bases separating them. Per germline, CDR1 SGHVS and CDR2 FNYEAQ. The CDR3 extends over 21 amino acids. The CDR3 nucleotides are TGTGCCAGCAGCTTAGCTGGGGTAGTCCTAGCTACTATTCGATCCTACAATGAGCAGTTCTTC. Amino acids: CASSLAGVVLATIRSYNEQFF.

V is TRBV12-3 or TRBV12-4 and J is TRBJ2-1, with TRBD2 as a possible D gene (5 bases). The CDR3 length is 15 residues. Trimming shortened V by 6 bases and J by 5 bases, and 17 bases separated the two germline ends. The CDR3 DNA sequence: TGTGCCAGCAGCACCCCGCAGCGGTTAAACAATGAGCAGTTCTTC. The encoded protein is CASSTPQRLNNEQFF.

V gene TRBV11-2 combines with J gene TRBJ2-1; 16 bases fit TRBD2. V shed 2 bases, J shed 1 base, and the junction held 5 bases outside the gene matches. The CDR3 consists of 19 residues. Germline-derived CDR1 and CDR2 are SGHAT and FQNNGV. CDR3 protein: CASSLRGLAGGPSYNEQFF. Here the CDR3 DNA reads TGTGCCAGCAGCTTAAGGGGACTAGCGGGAGGGCCGTCCTACAATGAGCAGTTCTTC.

The rearrangement links TRBV29-1 to TRBJ2-1; no clear D gene. There are 14 residues in the CDR3. Germline CDR1 and CDR2: SQVTM and ANQGSEA. V was shortened by 4 bases and J by 1 base, with 11 bases between the two germline ends. CDR3 residues: CSVGPALSYNEQFF. The CDR3, as DNA: TGCAGCGTTGGACCAGCTCTATCCTACAATGAGCAGTTCTTC.

In this sample, this clonotype turned up a few times. J is TRBJ2-3 and V is TRBV7-6; TRBD2 agrees at 9 bases. The trim removed 1 base at V and 5 bases at J, leaving 4 bases unmatched. This CDR3 has 15 amino acids. The germline V gene encodes CDR1 SGHVS and CDR2 FNYEAQ. The CDR3 region has the DNA TGTGCCAGCAGCTTAGGGACTAGCGACGGAGATACGCAGTATTTT. Amino acid sequence: CASSLGTSDGDTQYF.

This clonotype appeared a few times. The V gene is TRBV20-1, the J gene TRBJ2-5; 11 nucleotides agree with TRBD2. The junction had 9 bases not matched to a gene; V was cut back by 1 base and J by 5 bases. The CDR3 runs 16 residues. Germline V gene sequence: CDR1 DFQATT, CDR2 SNEGSKA (reference sequence). CDR3 protein: CSARAELAGVRETQYF. Written as DNA, the CDR3 is TGCAGTGCTAGAGCTGAACTAGCGGGAGTTCGGGAGACCCAGTACTTC.

The V and J genes are TRBV5-1 and TRBJ2-5; D might be TRBD2 (5 bases). The CDR3 has 12 residues. Per the germline V gene, CDR1 is SGHRS and CDR2 is YFSETQ. With 3 bases removed from V and 11 bases from J, the gap between germline ends came to 14 bases. CDR3 sequence: CASSSAGLQQYF. In DNA form, the CDR3 reads TGCGCCAGCAGCTCGGCGGGTTTACAGCAGTACTTC.

V and J are TRBV7-9 and TRBJ1-6, with D tentatively TRBD1 (6 bases). Trimming stripped 3 bases from V and 3 bases from J, with 12 bases between. This CDR3 contains 16 residues. Germline V gene sequence: CDR1 SEHNR, CDR2 FQNEAQ (reference sequence). CDR3 coding DNA: TGTGCCAGCAGCTTGGGGGCCGCTCACTATAATTCACCCCTCCACTTT. Encoded protein: CASSLGAAHYNSPLHF.

The CDR3 sequence is CASSWRWGAGETQYF. The DNA of the CDR3 is TGCGCCAGCAGCTGGCGGTGGGGAGCGGGGGAGACCCAGTACTTC. J is TRBJ2-5 and V is TRBV5-1; 7 bases match TRBD2. V shed 3 bases and J 5 bases; nucleotides not matched to a gene: 10. The CDR3 contains 15 residues. CDR1 is SGHRS and CDR2 is YFSETQ in the germline V gene.

This chain joins TRBV29-1 and TRBJ2-3, with 7 nucleotides matching TRBD1. V dropped 3 bases and J dropped 1; count of bases not matched to a gene: 4. The CDR3 loop spans 14 amino acids. Germline-derived CDR1 and CDR2 are SQVTM and ANQGSEA. The CDR3 DNA reads as TGCAGCGTTGATACAGGGGTGGGCACAGATACGCAGTATTTT. As protein: CSVDTGVGTDTQYF.

A word on this clonotype: An end of the junction does not agree with germline; a read error may underlie this. This chain links TRBV20-1 with TRBJ2-3; D possibly uses TRBD1 or TRBD2 (5 bases each). The length of the CDR3 is 14 residues. Germline values: CDR1 DFQATT, CDR2 SNEGSKA (reference sequence). CDR3 amino acids: CSAREPGSTGTQYF. Here the CDR3 DNA reads TGCAGTGCTAGAGAACCGGGAAGCACAGGTACGCAGTATTTT.

V usage is TRBV29-1 and J usage is TRBJ2-7; 9 bases map to TRBD1. CDR1 SQVTM and CDR2 ANQGSEA come from the germline V gene. V lost 7 bases to trimming and J lost 2 bases; unmatched junction nucleotides: 6. The CDR3 has 13 amino acids. CDR3 DNA: TGCAGCGCCGGGACAGGGCTCACCTACGAGCAGTACTTC. As protein: CSAGTGLTYEQYF.

This rearrangement joins TRBV29-1 to TRBJ2-1; D gene unclear. V shed 4 bases and J shed 10 bases, with 11 bases lying between them. This CDR3 region has 11 residues. Germline V gives CDR1 SQVTM, CDR2 ANQGSEA. The CDR3 protein is CSVVFTTEQFF. The CDR3 DNA follows: TGCAGCGTTGTATTTACTACAGAGCAGTTCTTC.

This clonotype has more than one count but fewer than ten. CDR3 nucleotide sequence: TGTGCCACCAGCAGAGAGGACGGACTAGCGGGAGTATCGTACGAGCAGTACTTC. It is translated as CATSREDGLAGVSYEQYF. The chain uses TRBV15 and TRBJ2-7; TRBD2 aligns across 13 bases. From germline, CDR1 is LNHNV and CDR2 YYDKDF (reference sequence). The V gene end was trimmed by 0 bases and the J gene end by 4 bases; junction bases not matched to a gene: 9. CDR3 length equals 18 residues. Full variable domain (missing parts from reference TRBV15 and TRBJ2-7): DAMVIQNPRYQVTQFGKPVTLSCSQTLNHNVMYWYQQKSSQAPKLLFHYYDKDFNNEADTPDNFQSRRPNTSFCFLDIRSPGLGDTAMYLCATSREDGLAGVSYEQYFGPGTRLTVT.

In this sample, this clonotype turned up a few times. The chain joins TRBV20-1 to TRBJ2-6; D unresolved. This CDR3 spans 13 amino acids. Looked up from germline, CDR1 is DFQATT and CDR2 is SNEGSKA (reference sequence). V was trimmed by 6 bases and J by 0 bases, leaving 6 bases between them. CDR3 nucleotide sequence: TGCAGTGCGCGTAACTCTGGGGCCAACGTCCTGACTTTC. It translates to CSARNSGANVLTF.

J is TRBJ2-5 and V is TRBV12-3 or TRBV12-4, with 9 bases fitting TRBD1. The J call is in doubt because the DNA end fits TRBJ2-7 better. The CDR3 sequence is 15 residues long. The CDR3 region is CASSRAGTGWYEQYF. CDR3 sequence (DNA): TGTGCCAGCAGCCGAGCCGGGACAGGGTGGTACGAGCAGTACTTC.